This T cell receptor beta chain was observed in a study of blood T cell repertoires in COVID-19. This clone occurred once. This CDR3 spans 17 amino acids. With 5 bases clipped from V and 3 bases from J, the junction kept 14 bases outside the gene matches. Germline assignment: CDR1 MDHEN and CDR2 SYDVKM. Per the original methods: Estimation of nucleated cell counts was performed using reference gene primer amplification. Sequencing used immunoSEQ multiplex PCR; TCRdb keeps in-frame clones, though not all of them. The V and J calls and clone size are taken from that table; D and trimming were inferred from the DNA. The repertoire has 130,000 or so clones, about four fifths of them found once; the top ten carry around 16%.

Material for sequencing was peripheral blood. V is TRBV28 and J is TRBJ2-5, with 8 bases matching TRBD2. The TCR originated in a man aged 55-75 years with active or convalescent COVID-19. DNA of the CDR3: TGTGCCAGCAGTGACTACAACAGCGGGCGGGGGGAAGAGACCCAGTACTTC. It translates to CASSDYNSGRGEETQYF.